The clone carrying this T cell receptor beta chain has a handful of counts. From germline, CDR1 is GTSNPN and CDR2 SVGIG (reference sequence). This CDR3 region has 12 residues. J was trimmed by 13 bases and V by 4 bases; bases with no gene match: 9. In the source study's methods: Amplification from reference gene primers served as the basis for estimated nucleated cell counts. Some clones are missing from TCRdb's copy, which holds only in-frame ones; the method was immunoSEQ multiplex PCR. V and J calls and clone size are those listed in that table; D and trimming were worked out from the DNA. The sample has about 300,000 clones, approximately 90% seen once. This specimen belongs to a study of blood T cell repertoires in COVID-19. Study background: The United States, Italy and Spain were the sources of the acute and convalescent COVID-19 samples. PBMCs, B-cell-depleted T cells, or T cells provided the cDNA or gDNA that made up the material.

The sequencing sample was made of peripheral blood. The chain links TRBV30 to TRBJ2-1, with 8 bases fitting TRBD2. This sequence originates from a woman in her twenties or thirties who had recovered from COVID-19. Written as DNA, the CDR3 is TGTGCCTGGACCCCCCGAGCGGGGGAACAGTTCTTC. It translates to CAWTPRAGEQFF.